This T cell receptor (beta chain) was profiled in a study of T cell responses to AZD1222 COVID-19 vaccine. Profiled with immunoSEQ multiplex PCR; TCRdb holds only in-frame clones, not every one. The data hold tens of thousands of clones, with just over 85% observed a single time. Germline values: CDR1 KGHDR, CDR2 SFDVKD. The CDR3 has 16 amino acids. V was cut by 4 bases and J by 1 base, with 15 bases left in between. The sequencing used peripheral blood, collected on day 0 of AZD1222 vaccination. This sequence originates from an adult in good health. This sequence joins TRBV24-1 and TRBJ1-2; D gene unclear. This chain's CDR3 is CATSDSSGTFNYGYTF. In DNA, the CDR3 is TGTGCCACCAGTGACAGCAGTGGCACATTTAACTATGGCTACACCTTC.